This TCR beta chain was identified in a study of response to subunit inactivated influenza vaccine. General observations from the study: Authors proposed each seasonal influenza vaccination draws in few new T cells.

TCRdb reprocessed the RT-PCR reads with MiXCR, giving one entry per CDR3 protein. The sample has roughly 710,000 distinct CDR3 sequences, about 14% seen once. Per germline, CDR1 SGDLS and CDR2 YYNGEE. The CDR3 consists of 17 residues. Trimming at V came to 1 base and at J to 0 bases, leaving 3 bases not matched to a gene. With respect to this clonotype: Its antigen is as yet unknown.

The source was PBMCs from blood, collected roughly 2 weeks before vaccination. The sequence derives from a man aged 45-60 years who received an inactivated influenza vaccine. J is TRBJ2-3 and V is TRBV9; 12 positions agree with TRBD2. The CDR3, as DNA: TGTGCCAGCAGCGTACTAGCGGGGGGGCAAAGCACAGATACGCAGTATTTT. Translating it yields CASSVLAGGQSTDTQYF.